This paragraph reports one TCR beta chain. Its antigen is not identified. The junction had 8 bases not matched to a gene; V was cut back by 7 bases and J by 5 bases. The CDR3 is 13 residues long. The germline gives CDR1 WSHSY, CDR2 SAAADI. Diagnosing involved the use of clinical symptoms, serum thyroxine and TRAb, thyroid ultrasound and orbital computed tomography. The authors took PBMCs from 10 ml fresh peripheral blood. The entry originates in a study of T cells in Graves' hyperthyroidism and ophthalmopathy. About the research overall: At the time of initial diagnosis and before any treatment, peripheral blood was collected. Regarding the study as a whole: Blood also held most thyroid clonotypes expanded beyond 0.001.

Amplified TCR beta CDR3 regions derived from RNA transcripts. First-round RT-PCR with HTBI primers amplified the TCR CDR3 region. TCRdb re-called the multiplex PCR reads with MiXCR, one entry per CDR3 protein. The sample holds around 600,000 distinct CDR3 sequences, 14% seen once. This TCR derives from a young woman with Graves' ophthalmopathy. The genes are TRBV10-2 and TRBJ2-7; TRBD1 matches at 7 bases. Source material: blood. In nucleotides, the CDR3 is TGCGCCAGCAACGACAGGGCGACGGACGAGCAGTACTTC. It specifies CASNDRATDEQYF.